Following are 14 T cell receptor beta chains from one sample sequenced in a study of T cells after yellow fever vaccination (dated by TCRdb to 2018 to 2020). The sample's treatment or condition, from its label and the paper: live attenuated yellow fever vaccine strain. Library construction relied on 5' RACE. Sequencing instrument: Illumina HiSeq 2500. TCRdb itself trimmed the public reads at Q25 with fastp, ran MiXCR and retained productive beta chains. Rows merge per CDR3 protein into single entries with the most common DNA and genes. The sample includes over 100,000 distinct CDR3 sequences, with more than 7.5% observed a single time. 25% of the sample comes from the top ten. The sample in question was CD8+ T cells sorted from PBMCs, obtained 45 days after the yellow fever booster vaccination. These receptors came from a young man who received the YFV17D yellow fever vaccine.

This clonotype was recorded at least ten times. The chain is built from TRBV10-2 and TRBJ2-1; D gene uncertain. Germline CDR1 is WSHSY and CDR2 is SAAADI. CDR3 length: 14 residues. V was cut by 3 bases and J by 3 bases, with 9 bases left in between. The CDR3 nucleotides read TGCGCCAGCAGTGATTGGCAGAGCTACAATGAGCAGTTCTTC. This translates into CASSDWQSYNEQFF.

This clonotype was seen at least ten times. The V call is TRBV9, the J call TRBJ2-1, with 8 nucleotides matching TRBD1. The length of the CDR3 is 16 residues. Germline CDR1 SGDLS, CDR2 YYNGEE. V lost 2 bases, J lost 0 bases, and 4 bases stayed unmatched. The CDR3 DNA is TGTGCCAGCAGCGTGGACAGGGCGAGCTCCTACAATGAGCAGTTCTTC. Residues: CASSVDRASSYNEQFF.

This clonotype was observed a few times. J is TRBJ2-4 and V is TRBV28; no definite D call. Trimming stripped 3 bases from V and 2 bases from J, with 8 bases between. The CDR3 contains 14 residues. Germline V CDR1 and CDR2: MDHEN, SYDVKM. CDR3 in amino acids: CASSLVGTKNIQYF. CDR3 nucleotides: TGTGCCAGCAGTTTGGTAGGGACCAAAAACATTCAGTACTTC.

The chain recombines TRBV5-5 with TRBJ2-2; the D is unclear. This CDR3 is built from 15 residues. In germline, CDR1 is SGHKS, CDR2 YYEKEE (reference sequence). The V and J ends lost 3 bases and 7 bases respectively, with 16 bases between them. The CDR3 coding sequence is TGTGCCAGCAGCTCCCCGGCGAACTCCGGCGGGGAGCTGTTTTTT. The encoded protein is CASSSPANSGGELFF.

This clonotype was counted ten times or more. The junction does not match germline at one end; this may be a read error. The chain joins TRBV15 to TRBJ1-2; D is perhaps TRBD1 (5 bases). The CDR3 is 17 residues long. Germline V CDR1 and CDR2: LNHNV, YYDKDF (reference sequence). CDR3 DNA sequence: TGTGACACCAGCAGAGATTTTGTCGGACTGGGGCCAAATGGCTACACCTTC. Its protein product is CDTSRDFVGLGPNGYTF.

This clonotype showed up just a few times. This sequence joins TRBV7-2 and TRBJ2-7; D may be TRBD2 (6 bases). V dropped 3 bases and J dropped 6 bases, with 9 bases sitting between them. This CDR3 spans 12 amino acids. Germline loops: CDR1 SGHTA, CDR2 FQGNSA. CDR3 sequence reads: CASSFLGGEQYF. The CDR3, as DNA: TGTGCCAGCAGCTTCCTCGGGGGCGAGCAGTACTTC.

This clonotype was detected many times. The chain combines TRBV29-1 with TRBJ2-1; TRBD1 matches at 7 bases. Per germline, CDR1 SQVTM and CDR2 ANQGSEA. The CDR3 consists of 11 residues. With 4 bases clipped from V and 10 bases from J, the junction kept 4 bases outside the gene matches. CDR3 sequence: CSVGDRLEQFF. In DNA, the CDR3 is TGCAGCGTTGGGGACAGATTGGAGCAGTTCTTC.

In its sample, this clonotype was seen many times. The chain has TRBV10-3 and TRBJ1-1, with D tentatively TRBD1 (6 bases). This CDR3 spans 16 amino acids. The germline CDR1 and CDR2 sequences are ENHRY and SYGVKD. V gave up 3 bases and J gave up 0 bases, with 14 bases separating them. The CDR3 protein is CAISEGQGLLNTEAFF. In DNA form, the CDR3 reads TGTGCCATCAGTGAAGGGCAGGGGTTGTTGAACACTGAAGCTTTCTTT.

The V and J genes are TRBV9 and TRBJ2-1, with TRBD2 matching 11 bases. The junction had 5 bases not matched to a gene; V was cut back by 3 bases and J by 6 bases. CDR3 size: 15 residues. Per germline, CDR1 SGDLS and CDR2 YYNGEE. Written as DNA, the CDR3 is TGTGCCAGCAGCGGTAGCGGGAGGGCCTCCAATGAGCAGTTCTTC. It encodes CASSGSGRASNEQFF.

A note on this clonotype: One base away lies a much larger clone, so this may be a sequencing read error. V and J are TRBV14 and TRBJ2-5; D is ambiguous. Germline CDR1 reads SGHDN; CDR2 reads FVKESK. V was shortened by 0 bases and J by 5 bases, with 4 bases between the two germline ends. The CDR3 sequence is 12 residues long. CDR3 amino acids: CASSQEGETQYF. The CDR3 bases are TGTGCCAGCAGCCAAGAAGGGGAGACCCAGTACTTC.

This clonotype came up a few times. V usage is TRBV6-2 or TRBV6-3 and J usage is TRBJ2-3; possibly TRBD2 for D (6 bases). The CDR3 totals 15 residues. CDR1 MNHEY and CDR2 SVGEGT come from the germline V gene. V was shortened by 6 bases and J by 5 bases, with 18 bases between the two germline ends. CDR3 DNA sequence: TGTGCCAGCAGCCTCTTAGGGGAGGAAGGAGATACGCAGTATTTT. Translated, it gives CASSLLGEEGDTQYF.

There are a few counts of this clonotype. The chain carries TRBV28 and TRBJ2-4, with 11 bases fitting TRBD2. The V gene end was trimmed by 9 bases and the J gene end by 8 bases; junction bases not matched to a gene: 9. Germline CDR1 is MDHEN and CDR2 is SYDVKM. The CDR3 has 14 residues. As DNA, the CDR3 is TGTGCCAGTGGACTAGCGGGTAGGCCTGACATTCAGTACTTC. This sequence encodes CASGLAGRPDIQYF.

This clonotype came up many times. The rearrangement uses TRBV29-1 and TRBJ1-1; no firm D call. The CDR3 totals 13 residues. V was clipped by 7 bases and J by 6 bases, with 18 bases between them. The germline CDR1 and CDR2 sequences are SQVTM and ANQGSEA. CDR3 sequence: CSASDSLRAEAFF. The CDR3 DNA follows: TGCAGCGCCTCGGATAGTCTGAGGGCTGAAGCTTTCTTT.

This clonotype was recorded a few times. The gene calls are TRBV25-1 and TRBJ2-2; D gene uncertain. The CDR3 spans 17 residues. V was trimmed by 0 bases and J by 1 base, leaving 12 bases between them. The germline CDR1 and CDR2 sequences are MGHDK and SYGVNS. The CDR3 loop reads CASSEYFRSENTGELFF. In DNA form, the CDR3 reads TGTGCCAGCAGTGAATATTTCAGATCAGAGAACACCGGGGAGCTGTTTTTT.